The clone carrying this T cell receptor (beta chain) has ten or more counts. What it binds is unknown. The data stem from a study of early T cells in non-severe SARS-CoV-2 infection. About the research overall: Alpha and beta chains were unpaired, from unsorted whole-blood bulk RNA.

Overall study results and limits: A preference for anti-spike CD8 responses marked VDJdb matching, which missed private and CD4 specificities.

MiXCR, run by TCRdb on the 5' RACE reads, gives a single entry per CDR3 protein. The sample lists tens of thousands of distinct CDR3 sequences; about 4.6% were seen once. Germline CDR1 is MDHEN and CDR2 is SYDVKM. The CDR3 contains 17 residues. V lost 8 bases and J lost 0, with 17 bases in between. This chain connects TRBV28 to TRBJ2-6; tentatively, D is TRBD1 or TRBD2 (6 bases each). The source is an adult who was a healthcare worker with PCR-confirmed SARS-CoV-2 infection or an uninfected control (not recorded which). The material sequenced was whole blood. The CDR3 DNA reads TGTGCCAGCGCCCGGGGGCTGAGTAGCTCTGGGGCCAACGTCCTGACTTTC. Amino acids: CASARGLSSSGANVLTF.